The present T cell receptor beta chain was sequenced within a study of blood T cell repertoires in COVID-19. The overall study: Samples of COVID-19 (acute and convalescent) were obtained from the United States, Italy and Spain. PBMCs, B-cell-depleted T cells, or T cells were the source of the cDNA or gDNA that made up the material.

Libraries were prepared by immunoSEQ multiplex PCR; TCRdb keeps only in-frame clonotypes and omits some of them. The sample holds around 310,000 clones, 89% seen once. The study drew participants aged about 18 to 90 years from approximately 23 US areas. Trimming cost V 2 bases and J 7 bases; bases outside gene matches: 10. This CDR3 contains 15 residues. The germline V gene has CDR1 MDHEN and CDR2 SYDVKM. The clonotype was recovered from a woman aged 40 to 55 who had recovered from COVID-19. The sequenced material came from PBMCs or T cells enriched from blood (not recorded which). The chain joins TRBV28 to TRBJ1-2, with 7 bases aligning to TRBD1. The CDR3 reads CASSLSRAGGIGYTF. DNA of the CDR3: TGTGCCAGCAGTTTAAGCCGTGCAGGGGGAATTGGCTACACCTTC.